This passage covers 4 T cell receptor beta chains from one sample sequenced in a study of radiotherapy plus CTLA-4 blockade in lung cancer. Method: immunoSEQ multiplex PCR; TCRdb's copy keeps in-frame clones and lacks some. The repertoire includes under 35,000 clones, around 70% of them detected once, and approximately 4.5% sits in the top ten. The source material was peripheral blood, sampled from a patient treated with radiotherapy plus ipilimumab. The receptors stem from a human donor with non-small cell lung cancer whose response to radiotherapy plus ipilimumab could not be evaluated.

This chain connects TRBV6-5 to TRBJ2-3; 11 positions match TRBD1. The CDR3 length is 15 residues. V trimming: 5 bases; J trimming: 5 bases; junction bases outside the gene matches: 6. Per germline, CDR1 MNHEY and CDR2 SVGAGI. CDR3 nucleotides: TGTGCCAGCAGTGTATACGGGACAGGGGGAGATACGCAGTATTTT. Translated, it gives CASSVYGTGGDTQYF.

This rearrangement joins TRBV9 to TRBJ1-4, with 7 bases fitting TRBD1. CDR3 length: 16 residues. The germline V gene has CDR1 SGDLS and CDR2 YYNGEE. With V trimmed by 4 bases and J by 4 bases, 10 bases remained unmatched. CDR3 loop: CASSRSPGQINEKLFF. The CDR3 DNA sequence: TGTGCCAGCAGCCGATCCCCGGGACAGATTAATGAAAAACTGTTTTTT. Full variable domain (rest looked up from reference TRBV9 and TRBJ1-4): DSGVTQTPKHLITATGQRVTLRCSPRSGDLSVYWYQQSLDQGLQFLIQYYNGEERAKGNILERFSAQQFPDLHSELNLSSLELGDSALYFCASSRSPGQINEKLFFGSGTQLSVL.

The rearrangement joins TRBV5-1 to TRBJ1-3; unclear D gene. The CDR3 runs 16 residues. The germline V gene encodes CDR1 SGHRS and CDR2 YFSETQ. The V and J ends lost 0 bases and 0 bases respectively, with 10 bases between them. The CDR3 here is CASSLAQSVSGNTIYF. CDR3 in DNA: TGCGCCAGCAGCTTGGCACAGTCTGTCTCTGGAAACACCATATATTTT.

This rearrangement joins TRBV28 to TRBJ1-2; D uncertain. Trimming cost V 8 bases and J 4 bases, with 8 bases left between them. The CDR3 has 11 amino acids. The germline V gene has CDR1 MDHEN and CDR2 SYDVKM. This CDR3 is CASSTFYGYTF. Here the CDR3 DNA reads TGTGCCAGCTCTACCTTCTATGGCTACACCTTC.